This T cell receptor (beta chain) is from a study of blood T cell repertoires in COVID-19. Study-wide background: Nucleic acid was either cDNA or gDNA, and it came from T cells, B-cell-depleted T cells, or PBMCs.

Enrolled during active infection, Seattle patients were then followed longitudinally. V was pared by 6 bases and J by 4 bases, with 6 bases of the junction left unmatched. Germline V gene data show CDR1 as LNHDA and CDR2 as SQIVND (reference sequence). The CDR3 covers 14 residues. Authors' analysis steps: Reference gene primers were amplified, and this amplification served to estimate nucleated cell counts. This table comes from immunoSEQ multiplex PCR, and its TCRdb copy is limited to in-frame clones, with some not included. That table is the source of V, J and clone size, and D and trimming were worked out from the DNA. The sample records roughly 160,000 clones, 85% being singletons.

The sample taken for sequencing was peripheral blood. The source of this sequence is an elderly woman with COVID-19, enrolled during active disease. The J gene is TRBJ2-5, the V gene TRBV19, with TRBD1 matching 9 bases. The CDR3 spells CASRRDRAGETQYF. CDR3 nucleotides: TGTGCCAGTAGACGGGACAGGGCGGGAGAGACCCAGTACTTC.